This T cell receptor beta chain was captured in a study of blood T cell repertoires in COVID-19. Study as a whole: Acute and convalescent COVID-19 samples came from the United States, Italy and Spain.

This clone was seen more than once but under ten times. CDR3 length equals 13 residues. Germline CDR1 reads KGHSH; CDR2 reads LQKENI. The ends were cut back, 2 bases at V and 1 base at J, with 6 bases in the middle. The data were produced by immunoSEQ multiplex PCR, yet TCRdb's version contains in-frame clones alone and is incomplete. The sample consists of tens of thousands of clones, approximately 90% of them appearing once. V gene TRBV18 combines with J gene TRBJ2-7, with a tentative D call TRBD2 (6 bases). What was sequenced was peripheral blood. This TCR was sampled from a man older than 75 with acute or convalescent COVID-19. CDR3 sequence: CASSPAGSYEQYF. The DNA for the CDR3 is TGTGCCAGCTCACCAGCGGGATCCTACGAGCAGTACTTC.